The T cell receptor (beta chain) under discussion was sequenced for a study of molecular identifiers for immune sequencing clone quantification. This clonotype was counted at least ten times. Germline V gene sequence: CDR1 DFQATT, CDR2 SNEGSKA (reference sequence). The CDR3 sequence is 12 residues long. The V end lost 1 base, the J end lost 4 bases, and 8 bases lay between the germline ends. Listed TCR primers, together with previously described methods, were used for the bulk TCR libraries. TCRdb itself ran the PCR reads through MiXCR, one entry per CDR3 protein. The sample lists around 480,000 distinct CDR3 sequences; roughly 26% were seen once.

The rearrangement joins TRBV20-1 to TRBJ2-7; tentatively, D is TRBD1 (6 bases). This TCR came from a human donor in good health. Some libraries in this study had Jurkat cell RNA spiked in. The specimen was naive CD8+ T cells from blood, with Jurkat cell RNA spiked in. The sample's subset: FACS-sorted CD8+CD4-CCR7+CD45RA+ naive T cells. CDR3 sequence: CSARAQGYEQYF. The CDR3 DNA sequence: TGCAGTGCTAGAGCACAGGGATACGAGCAGTACTTC.